These 32 T cell receptor beta chains share one sample of origin, sequenced in a study of blood T cell repertoires in COVID-19. Only in-frame clones appear in the TCRdb table, and some are missing; sequencing was by immunoSEQ multiplex PCR. The sample holds 200,000 to 250,000 clones; approximately 89% are singletons and the top ten take under 2%. The sample taken for sequencing was peripheral blood. The receptor source for this set is an older woman who had recovered from COVID-19.

The chain couples TRBV21-1 to TRBJ2-1; the DNA was not compared with TRBD2, the D call given in the table. TRBV21-1 is a pseudogene segment. The CDR3 runs to 16 residues. The CDR3 here is CASSNGLAGGRNEQFF. In nucleotides, the CDR3 is TGTGCCAGCAGCAACGGACTAGCGGGGGGTCGCAATGAGCAGTTCTTC.

The rearrangement joins TRBV29-1 to TRBJ2-7, with 8 nucleotides matching TRBD2. The CDR3 is 13 residues long. With 4 bases clipped from V and 6 bases from J, the junction kept 8 bases outside the gene matches. CDR1 and CDR2 (germline): SQVTM, ANQGSEA. The CDR3 is CSVAAGGELEQYF. CDR3 sequence (DNA): TGCAGCGTTGCTGCGGGAGGAGAGCTCGAGCAGTACTTC.

In this sample, this clone turned up once. This CDR3 reads CSVAQGENYGYTF. CDR3 coding DNA: TGCAGCGTTGCTCAGGGGGAGAACTATGGCTACACCTTC. V is TRBV29-1 and J is TRBJ1-2, with 7 bases identical to TRBD1. The germline V gene encodes CDR1 SQVTM and CDR2 ANQGSEA. This CDR3 is built from 13 residues. Trimming removed 4 bases from V and 2 bases from J; junction bases left unmatched: 4.

V is TRBV25-1 and J is TRBJ2-7, with 10 nucleotides matching TRBD1. The CDR3 loop spans 15 amino acids. V shed 4 bases and J 4 bases; nucleotides not matched to a gene: 7. Looked up from germline, CDR1 is MGHDK and CDR2 is SYGVNS. The CDR3 DNA follows: TGTGCCAGCAGTGCCCTGGACAGGGGGACATACGAGCAGTACTTC. This sequence encodes CASSALDRGTYEQYF.

With respect to this clone: Other DNA sequences in this sample translate to the same CDR3. In DNA, the CDR3 is TGTGCCAGCAGTGAAGCTCGGACAAATTCACCCCTCCACTTT. Translation gives CASSEARTNSPLHF. This sequence joins TRBV2 and TRBJ1-6; possible D gene TRBD1, 5 bases. V was pared by 0 bases and J by 7 bases, with 7 bases between. Per the germline V gene, CDR1 is SNHLY and CDR2 is FYNNEI. This CDR3 spans 14 amino acids.

The V and J genes are TRBV2 and TRBJ1-5, with a tentative D call TRBD1 (6 bases). Germline CDR1 reads SNHLY; CDR2 reads FYNNEI. The ends were cut back, 4 bases at V and 6 bases at J, with 13 bases in the middle. CDR3 length equals 14 residues. DNA of the CDR3: TGTGCCAGCAGTGGACAGGCCGTCCGTCAGCCCCAGCATTTT. Protein sequence: CASSGQAVRQPQHF.

This clone has a handful of counts. CDR3 loop: CASSSHSRAQHTGELFF. The CDR3 coding sequence is TGTGCCAGCAGCTCCCATAGCAGGGCACAGCACACCGGGGAGCTGTTTTTT. The rearrangement joins TRBV7-2 to TRBJ2-2, with D maybe TRBD1 (5 bases). Trimming left V 4 bases short and J 3 bases short, with 18 bases between. Germline lookup yields CDR1 SGHTA and CDR2 FQGNSA. CDR3 length equals 17 residues. Full variable domain (remainder filled in from reference TRBV7-2 and TRBJ2-2): GAGVSQSPSNKVTEKGKDVELRCDPISGHTALYWYRQSLGQGLEFLIYFQGNSAPDKSGLPSDRFSAERTGGSVSTLTIQRTQQEDSAVYLCASSSHSRAQHTGELFFGEGSRLTVL.

A few counts support this clone. The J gene is TRBJ2-5, the V gene TRBV5-1, with 9 positions matching TRBD1. J gave up 5 bases and V 1 base, and 6 bases lay outside the gene matches. The CDR3 sequence is 15 residues long. CDR1 is SGHRS, CDR2 YFSETQ, per germline. In DNA, the CDR3 is TGCGCCAGCAGCTTGCGGACAGGGGTCGAGGAGACCCAGTACTTC. As protein: CASSLRTGVEETQYF. Drawing the rest from reference TRBV5-1 and TRBJ2-5, the complete variable domain is KAGVTQTPRYLIKTRGQQVTLSCSPISGHRSVSWYQQTPGQGLQFLFEYFSETQRNKGNFPGRFSGRQFSNSRSEMNVSTLELGDSALYLCASSLRTGVEETQYFGPGTRLLVL.

This chain uses TRBV27 with TRBJ2-7, with TRBD2 matching over 7 bases. Germline-derived CDR1 and CDR2 are MNHEY and SMNVEV (reference sequence). Unmatched junction bases numbered 2, after V lost 4 bases and J lost 2 bases. The CDR3 is 13 residues long. CDR3 amino acids: CASSSGLAYEQYF. The CDR3 region has the DNA TGTGCCAGCAGTTCAGGACTAGCCTACGAGCAGTACTTC.

The rearrangement links TRBV7-2 to TRBJ2-7; TRBD2 might be the D (7 bases). The germline gives CDR1 SGHTA, CDR2 FQGNSA. The CDR3 is made up of 15 amino acids. V shed 0 bases and J shed 2 bases, with 11 bases lying between them. CDR3: CASSLAGGPTYEQYF. For the CDR3, the DNA is TGTGCCAGCAGCTTAGCGGGGGGGCCAACCTACGAGCAGTACTTC.

In its sample, this clone was seen once. The chain joins TRBV6-4 to TRBJ1-2; D unclear. Trimming took off 0 bases at V and 7 bases at J, with 9 bases between the two ends. The germline gives CDR1 MRHNA, CDR2 SNTAGT. The CDR3 is 13 amino acids. The DNA for the CDR3 is TGTGCCAGCAGTGACTCAGCGGGTTTTGGCTACACCTTC. Its translation is CASSDSAGFGYTF.

This clone has only one observation. The gene calls are TRBV18 and TRBJ2-1; maybe TRBD1 (6 bases). V was pared by 1 base and J by 3 bases, with 10 bases between. This CDR3 comprises 15 residues. CDR1 is KGHSH and CDR2 is LQKENI in the germline V gene. CDR3 residues: CASSPRTGSYNEQFF. CDR3 in DNA: TGTGCCAGCTCACCACGCACAGGGAGCTACAATGAGCAGTTCTTC.

This chain connects TRBV18 to TRBJ1-1; perhaps TRBD1 as D (6 bases). Germline CDR1 reads KGHSH; CDR2 reads LQKENI. The V and J ends lost 3 bases and 1 base respectively, with 9 bases between them. This CDR3 comprises 14 residues. The chain's CDR3 is CASSPQTGNTEAFF. CDR3 coding DNA: TGTGCCAGCTCACCGCAGACAGGGAACACTGAAGCTTTCTTT.

The chain uses TRBV27 and TRBJ1-2; D gene ambiguous. V lost 0 bases and J 3 bases, leaving 5 bases between the germline ends. The CDR3 spans 13 residues. Germline CDR1 and CDR2: MNHEY and SMNVEV (reference sequence). The CDR3 region has the DNA TGTGCCAGCAGTTTATCCGGGGACTATGGCTACACCTTC. This encodes CASSLSGDYGYTF.

The chain joins TRBV12-5 to TRBJ1-5, with D possibly matching TRBD1 (5 bases). CDR3 length: 13 amino acids. Germline V gene data show CDR1 as LGHNT and CDR2 as FRNRAP. Trimming stripped 3 bases from V and 6 bases from J, with 9 bases between. CDR3 residues: CASGFGGGQPQHF. In nucleotides, the CDR3 is TGTGCTAGTGGTTTCGGGGGGGGTCAGCCCCAGCATTTT.

V usage is TRBV7-9 and J usage is TRBJ2-7, with TRBD1 as a possible D gene (6 bases). The V end was cut by 2 bases, the J end by 0 bases, with 11 bases between. The CDR3 runs to 15 residues. CDR1 is SEHNR, CDR2 FQNEAQ, per germline (reference sequence). CDR3: CASSLSQDSSYEQYF. CDR3 nucleotides: TGTGCCAGCAGCTTATCGCAGGACAGCTCCTACGAGCAGTACTTC.

The CDR3 DNA reads TGTGCCACCAGCAGAGTTTCGGGCAGGGGCTCTAATGAAAAACTGTTTTTT. This encodes CATSRVSGRGSNEKLFF. V and J are TRBV15 and TRBJ1-4, with a weak D call TRBD1 (6 bases). This CDR3 is built from 17 residues. Per germline, CDR1 LNHNV and CDR2 YYDKDF (reference sequence). V lost 1 base and J lost 3, with 15 bases in between.

The rearrangement uses TRBV7-9 and TRBJ1-1, with unresolved D. The germline gives CDR1 SEHNR, CDR2 FQNEAQ (reference sequence). V gave up 2 bases and J gave up 5 bases, with 9 bases separating them. The CDR3 runs 13 residues. The CDR3 coding sequence is TGTGCCAGCAGCTTACCCAGCGGGACTGAAGCTTTCTTT. It specifies CASSLPSGTEAFF.

This clone was picked up one time. This sequence joins TRBV11-1 and TRBJ2-5, with D uncertain. Per germline, CDR1 SGHAT and CDR2 FQDESV (reference sequence). The CDR3 contains 13 residues. V was trimmed by 3 bases and J by 1 base, leaving 6 bases between them. CDR3 in DNA: TGTGCCAGCAGCTTTGGCAGCCAAGAGACCCAGTACTTC. Translation gives CASSFGSQETQYF.

The chain combines TRBV11-2 with TRBJ2-5, with 10 nucleotides matching TRBD2. CDR1 and CDR2 from the germline V gene are SGHAT and FQNNGV. The CDR3 has 17 residues. V shed 2 bases, J shed 5 bases, and the junction held 11 bases outside the gene matches. CDR3 in amino acids: CASSLTGIAGGPETQYF. Written as DNA, the CDR3 is TGTGCCAGCAGCTTAACTGGGATAGCGGGGGGCCCTGAGACCCAGTACTTC. Looking up the rest from reference TRBV11-2 and TRBJ2-5 gives the full variable domain: EAGVAQSPRYKIIEKRQSVAFWCNPISGHATLYWYQQILGQGPKLLIQFQNNGVVDDSQLPKDRFSAERLKGVDSTLKIQPAKLEDSAVYLCASSLTGIAGGPETQYFGPGTRLLVL.

The genes are TRBV6-5 and TRBJ2-5; 8 positions match TRBD2. The ends lost 2 bases at V and 7 bases at J; junction bases unmatched: 6. Germline CDR1 and CDR2: MNHEY and SVGAGI. The CDR3 sequence is 14 residues long. DNA of the CDR3: TGTGCCAGCAGTTACCCGGGGGGGGAGGGGACCCAGTACTTC. Its protein is CASSYPGGEGTQYF.

On this clone: Distinct nucleotide sequences in the sample also encode this CDR3. This chain links TRBV2 with TRBJ2-5; 7 bases line up with TRBD1. V was clipped by 4 bases and J by 3 bases; unmatched bases: 2. Germline CDR1 and CDR2: SNHLY and FYNNEI. This CDR3 contains 13 residues. The CDR3 coding sequence is TGTGCCAGCAGTGGCACAGGGGAAGAGACCCAGTACTTC. Translated: CASSGTGEETQYF.

This clone was counted once. The chain couples TRBV28 to TRBJ2-4; D unclear. The V and J ends lost 5 bases and 0 bases respectively, with 8 bases between them. The V gene's germline CDR1 is MDHEN and CDR2 SYDVKM. The CDR3 length is 14 residues. In nucleotides, the CDR3 is TGTGCCAGCAGTCTCGGTCCAGCCAAAAACATTCAGTACTTC. Amino acids: CASSLGPAKNIQYF.

The chain links TRBV2 to TRBJ1-5; tentatively, D is TRBD1 (5 bases). This CDR3 is 14 amino acids long. In germline, CDR1 is SNHLY, CDR2 FYNNEI. Deletions cut 1 base from V and 6 bases from J, with 10 bases between. CDR3 DNA sequence: TGTGCCAGCAGTGAAGTTCAGGGCGTTCAGCCCCAGCATTTT. It translates to CASSEVQGVQPQHF.

In this sample, this clone turned up once. The chain links TRBV6-2 or TRBV6-3 to TRBJ2-5, with TRBD2 as a possible D gene (7 bases). This CDR3 comprises 17 residues. V lost 2 bases, J lost 4 bases, and 20 bases lay in between. In germline, CDR1 is MNHEY, CDR2 SVGEGT. The CDR3 sequence is CASSYNPRGGLGETQYF. CDR3 sequence (DNA): TGTGCCAGCAGTTACAATCCGAGGGGGGGGTTAGGAGAGACCCAGTACTTC.

The chain couples TRBV7-2 to TRBJ2-5, with TRBD2 identical over 7 bases. Germline V gene lookup returns CDR1 SGHTA and CDR2 FQGNSA. The CDR3 is 15 residues long. The ends lost 0 bases at V and 2 bases at J; junction bases unmatched: 3. The chain's CDR3 is CASSLAGGEQETQYF. Here the CDR3 DNA reads TGTGCCAGCAGCTTAGCGGGGGGGGAACAAGAGACCCAGTACTTC.

The chain employs TRBV10-3 and TRBJ2-7; D might be TRBD2 (6 bases). Trimming pared 2 bases from V and 0 bases from J, leaving 14 bases between. This CDR3 spans 16 amino acids. Germline V gene lookup returns CDR1 ENHRY and CDR2 SYGVKD. This CDR3 is CAISEGGGTVSYEQYF. DNA of the CDR3: TGTGCCATCAGTGAGGGTGGGGGGACCGTCTCCTACGAGCAGTACTTC.

This sequence joins TRBV6-2 or TRBV6-3 and TRBJ1-1; D is undetermined. V was shortened by 5 bases and J by 0 bases, with 13 bases between the two germline ends. The CDR3 loop spans 15 amino acids. Germline V gene sequence: CDR1 MNHEY, CDR2 SVGEGT. This chain's CDR3 is CASSHPGLLNTEAFF. The CDR3 nucleotides read TGTGCCAGCAGTCATCCCGGACTTTTGAACACTGAAGCTTTCTTT.

The chain has TRBV27 and TRBJ2-7, with TRBD1 matching 11 bases. The V gene end was trimmed by 6 bases and the J gene end by 2 bases; junction bases not matched to a gene: 9. Germline CDR1 and CDR2: MNHEY and SMNVEV (reference sequence). The length of the CDR3 is 16 residues. This chain's CDR3 is CASRKQGQGAAYEQYF. DNA of the CDR3: TGTGCCAGCAGAAAACAAGGACAGGGGGCTGCCTACGAGCAGTACTTC.

This clone was recorded once. The chain combines TRBV7-8 with TRBJ1-3; TRBD1 might be the D (5 bases). The CDR3 sequence is 18 residues long. Trimming took off 3 bases at V and 0 bases at J, with 18 bases between the two ends. Germline CDR1 SGHVS, CDR2 FQNEAQ. This CDR3 reads CASSLGRGSGLSGNTIYF. The CDR3 DNA is TGTGCCAGCAGCTTGGGTAGGGGCAGTGGGCTCTCTGGAAACACCATATATTTT.

The rearrangement links TRBV6-5 to TRBJ2-7; 8 bases map to TRBD2. Trimming cost V 7 bases and J 4 bases; bases outside gene matches: 0. CDR1 MNHEY and CDR2 SVGAGI come from the germline V gene. CDR3 length: 11 residues. The CDR3 sequence: CASTGGYEQYF. CDR3 DNA: TGTGCCAGCACGGGGGGGTACGAGCAGTACTTC.

The gene calls are TRBV5-8 and TRBJ2-1; TRBD2 matches 7 bases. With 2 bases clipped from V and 7 bases from J, the junction kept 9 bases outside the gene matches. The germline V gene has CDR1 SGHTS and CDR2 YDEGEE. CDR3 length: 15 residues. The CDR3 here is CASSFLTGGSNEQFF. The CDR3 DNA reads TGTGCCAGCAGCTTTCTAACGGGGGGATCAAATGAGCAGTTCTTC. Looking up the rest from reference TRBV5-8 and TRBJ2-1 gives the full variable domain: EAGVTQSPTHLIKTRGQQATLRCSPISGHTSVYWYQQALGLGLQFLLWYDEGEERNRGNFPPRFSGRQFPNYSSELNVNALELEDSALYLCASSFLTGGSNEQFFGPGTRLTVL.